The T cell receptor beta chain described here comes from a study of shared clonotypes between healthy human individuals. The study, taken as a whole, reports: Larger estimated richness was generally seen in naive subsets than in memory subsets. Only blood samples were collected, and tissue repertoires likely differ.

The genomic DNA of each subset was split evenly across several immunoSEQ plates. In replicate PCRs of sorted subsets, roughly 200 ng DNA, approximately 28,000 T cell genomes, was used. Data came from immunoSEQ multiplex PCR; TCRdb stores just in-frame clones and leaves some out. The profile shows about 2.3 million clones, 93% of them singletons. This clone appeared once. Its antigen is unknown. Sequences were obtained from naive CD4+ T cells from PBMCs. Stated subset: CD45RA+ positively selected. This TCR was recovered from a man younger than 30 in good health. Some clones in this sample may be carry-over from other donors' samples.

The CDR3 region is CAISERQGNYGYTF. The CDR3 DNA reads as TGTGCCATCAGTGAGCGACAGGGAAACTATGGCTACACCTTC. The rearrangement joins TRBV10-3 to TRBJ1-2; 7 bases match TRBD1. CDR3 size: 14 residues. Germline CDR1 is ENHRY and CDR2 is SYGVKD. V lost 2 bases to trimming and J lost 2 bases; unmatched junction nucleotides: 2.